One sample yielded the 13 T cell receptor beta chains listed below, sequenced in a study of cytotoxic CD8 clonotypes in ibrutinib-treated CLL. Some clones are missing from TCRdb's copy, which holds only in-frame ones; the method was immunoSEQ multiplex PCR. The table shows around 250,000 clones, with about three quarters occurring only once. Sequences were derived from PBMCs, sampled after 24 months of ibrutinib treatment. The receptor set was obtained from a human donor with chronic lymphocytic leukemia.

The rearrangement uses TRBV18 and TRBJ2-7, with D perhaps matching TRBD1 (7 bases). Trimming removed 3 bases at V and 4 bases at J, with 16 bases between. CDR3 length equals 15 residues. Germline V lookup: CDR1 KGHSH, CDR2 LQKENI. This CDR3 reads CASSPPGGTHYEQYF. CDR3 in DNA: TGTGCCAGCTCACCGCCAGGGGGGACCCATTACGAGCAGTACTTC.

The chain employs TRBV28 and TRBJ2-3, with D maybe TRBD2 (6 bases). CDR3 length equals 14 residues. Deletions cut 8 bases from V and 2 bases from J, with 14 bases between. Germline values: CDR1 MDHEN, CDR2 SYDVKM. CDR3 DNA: TGTGCCAGCGGGGGGACTTCATCCACAGATACGCAGTATTTT. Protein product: CASGGTSSTDTQYF. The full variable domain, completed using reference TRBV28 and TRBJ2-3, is DVKVTQSSRYLVKRTGEKVFLECVQDMDHENMFWYRQDPGLGLRLIYFSYDVKMKEKGDIPEGYSVSREKKERFSLILESASTNQTSMYLCASGGTSSTDTQYFGPGTRLTVL.

CDR3 amino acids: CASSYDRRNTEAFF. DNA for the CDR3: TGTGCCAGCAGTTACGACAGACGGAACACTGAAGCTTTCTTT. The V gene is TRBV6-5, the J gene TRBJ1-1; perhaps TRBD1 as D (5 bases). This CDR3 has 14 residues. The germline CDR1 and CDR2 sequences are MNHEY and SVGAGI. V lost 2 bases to trimming and J lost 1 base, with 8 bases between them.

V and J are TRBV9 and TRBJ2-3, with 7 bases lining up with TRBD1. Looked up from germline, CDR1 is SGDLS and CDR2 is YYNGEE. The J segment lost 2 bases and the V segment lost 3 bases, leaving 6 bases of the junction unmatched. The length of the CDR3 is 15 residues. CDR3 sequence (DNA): TGTGCCAGCAGCGCCCAAGACAGGGCCACAGATACGCAGTATTTT. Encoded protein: CASSAQDRATDTQYF.

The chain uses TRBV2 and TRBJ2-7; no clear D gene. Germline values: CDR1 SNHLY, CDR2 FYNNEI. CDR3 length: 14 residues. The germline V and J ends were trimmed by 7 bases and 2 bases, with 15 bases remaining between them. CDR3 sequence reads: CASNKPGYPYEQYF. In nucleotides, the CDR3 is TGTGCCAGCAACAAACCCGGGTATCCCTACGAGCAGTACTTC.

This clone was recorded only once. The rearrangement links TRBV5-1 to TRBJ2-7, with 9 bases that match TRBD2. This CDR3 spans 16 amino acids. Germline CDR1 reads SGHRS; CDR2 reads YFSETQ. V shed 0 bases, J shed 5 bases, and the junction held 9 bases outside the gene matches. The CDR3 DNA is TGCGCCAGCAGCTTGGCCAGGCTAGCGGGAAACCACGAGCAGTACTTC. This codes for CASSLARLAGNHEQYF.

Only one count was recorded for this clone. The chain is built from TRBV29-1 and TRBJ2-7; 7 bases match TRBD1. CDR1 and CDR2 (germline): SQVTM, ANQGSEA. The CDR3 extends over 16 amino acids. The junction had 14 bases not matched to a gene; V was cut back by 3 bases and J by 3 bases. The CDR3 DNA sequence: TGCAGCGTTGAGTCCACCTCCCGGGACAGCCTCTACGAGCAGTACTTC. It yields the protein CSVESTSRDSLYEQYF.

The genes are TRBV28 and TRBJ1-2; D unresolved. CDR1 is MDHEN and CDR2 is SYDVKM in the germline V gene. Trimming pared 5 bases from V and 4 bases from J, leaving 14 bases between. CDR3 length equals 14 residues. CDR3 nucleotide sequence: TGTGCCAGCAGTCCAGTGGGATCGGCCTATGGCTACACCTTC. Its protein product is CASSPVGSAYGYTF.

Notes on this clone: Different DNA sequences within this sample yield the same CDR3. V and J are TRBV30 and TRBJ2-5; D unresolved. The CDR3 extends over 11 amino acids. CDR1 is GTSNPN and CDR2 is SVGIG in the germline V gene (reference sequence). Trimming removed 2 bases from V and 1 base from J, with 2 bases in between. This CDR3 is CAWSSQETQYF. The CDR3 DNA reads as TGTGCCTGGAGTTCCCAAGAGACCCAGTACTTC.

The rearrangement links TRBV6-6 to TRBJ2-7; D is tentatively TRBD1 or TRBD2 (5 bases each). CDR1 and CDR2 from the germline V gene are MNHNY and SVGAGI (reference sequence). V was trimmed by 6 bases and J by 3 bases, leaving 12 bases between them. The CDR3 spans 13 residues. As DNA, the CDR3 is TGTGCCAGCAGCTGGGGGTGGAACTACGAGCAGTACTTC. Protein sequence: CASSWGWNYEQYF.

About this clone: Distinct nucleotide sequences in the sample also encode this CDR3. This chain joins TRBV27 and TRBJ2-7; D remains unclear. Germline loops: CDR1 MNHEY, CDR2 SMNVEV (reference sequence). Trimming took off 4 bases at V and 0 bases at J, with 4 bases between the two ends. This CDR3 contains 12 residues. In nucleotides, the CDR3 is TGTGCCAGCAGTTCGAGCTCCTACGAGCAGTACTTC. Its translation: CASSSSSYEQYF.

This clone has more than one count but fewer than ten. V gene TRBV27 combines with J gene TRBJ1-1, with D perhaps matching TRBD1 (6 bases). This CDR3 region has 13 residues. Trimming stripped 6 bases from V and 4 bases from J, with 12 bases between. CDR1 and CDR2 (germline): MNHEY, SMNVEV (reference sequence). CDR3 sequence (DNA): TGTGCCAGCAGGGGGATAGGGGGCACTGAAGCTTTCTTT. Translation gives CASRGIGGTEAFF.

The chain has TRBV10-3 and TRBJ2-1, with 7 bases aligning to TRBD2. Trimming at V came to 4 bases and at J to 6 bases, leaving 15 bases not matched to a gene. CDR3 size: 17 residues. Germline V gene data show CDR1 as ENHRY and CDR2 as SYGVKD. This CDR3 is CAISVTDVGEGSNEQFF. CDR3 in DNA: TGTGCCATCAGTGTGACCGACGTGGGGGAGGGCTCCAATGAGCAGTTCTTC.